This T cell receptor beta chain was profiled in a study of metastatic and nonmetastatic thyroid tumors. At the level of the study: Repertoire data that came from the blood and tumor or nodule tissue of malignant and benign thyroid patients were compared. Findings and limits, study-wide: For both blood and tumor, malignant thyroid tumors reportedly showed significantly higher TCR beta diversity than benign nodules did.

The V end lost 7 bases, the J end lost 1 base, and 7 bases lay between the germline ends. Germline CDR1 is MNHEY and CDR2 is SVGEGT. The CDR3 loop spans 12 amino acids. Study processing details: In papillary thyroid cancer, a distant-metastasis classifier was built using CDR3 differences across clinicopathological groups. TCRdb re-processed the PCR reads through MiXCR. For this entry, the V and J calls and clone size follow TCRdb and not the study's own pipeline. The sample has 30,000 to 45,000 clones, under 30% seen once. Each patient came to thyroid surgery without any prior treatment (of any kind). About this clone: What it binds is unknown.

V and J are TRBV6-2 or TRBV6-3 and TRBJ2-5; the D gene is possibly TRBD1 (6 bases). The sequenced sample consisted of blood. This sequence was found in a male donor with papillary thyroid cancer or a benign thyroid nodule (not recorded which). Some clones in this sample may be carry-over from other donors' samples. CDR3: CASMDSQETQYF. The DNA for the CDR3 is TGTGCCAGCATGGACAGCCAAGAGACCCAGTACTTC.